The 22 T cell receptor beta chains presented below share a single source sample, sequenced in a study of vaccination effects on CD4 cells after COVID-19. These receptors have no known antigen. The protocol was immunoSEQ multiplex PCR, while the TCRdb copy is restricted to in-frame clones and leaves out a portion. The repertoire has about 27,000 clones, 77% of them found once; the top ten carry under 25%. Pools of viral peptides were used by the ViraFEST assay to expand antigen-specific CD4+ T cells ahead of sequencing. The culture ran for around nine days before CD4+ T cells were isolated. PCR confirmed that the person was infected with SARS-CoV-2 between March and December 2020. The specimen comprised CD4+ T cells from PBMCs cultured with HCoV-NL63 spike peptides, sampled before COVID-19 vaccination. All receptors come from a human donor who had a prior SARS-CoV-2 infection.

The chain combines TRBV18 with TRBJ1-4; D possibly corresponds to TRBD1 (5 bases). V lost 6 bases, J lost 4 bases, and 12 bases lay in between. The CDR3 is 14 residues long. From germline, CDR1 is KGHSH and CDR2 LQKENI. This chain's CDR3 is CASSFSGLNEKLFF. The CDR3 DNA reads TGTGCCAGCTCCTTTTCAGGGCTTAATGAAAAACTGTTTTTT.

The chain recombines TRBV15 with TRBJ1-2; no firm D call. The V gene lost 1 base and the J gene lost 0 bases, with 9 bases spanning the gap. Germline V gives CDR1 LNHNV, CDR2 YYDKDF (reference sequence). The CDR3 consists of 15 residues. The CDR3 protein is CATSRGPGANYGYTF. DNA for the CDR3: TGTGCCACCAGCAGAGGTCCGGGAGCTAACTATGGCTACACCTTC.

The V and J genes are TRBV5-4 and TRBJ2-1; TRBD2 agrees at 11 bases. V lost 4 bases, J lost 5 bases, and 5 bases stayed unmatched. Germline values: CDR1 SGHNT, CDR2 YYREEE (reference sequence). This CDR3 has 15 residues. CDR3 in amino acids: CASSKGLAVNNEQFF. CDR3 in DNA: TGTGCCAGCAGCAAGGGACTAGCGGTAAACAATGAGCAGTTCTTC.

This clone is large (0.1 to 1%) by share. This chain joins TRBV10-3 and TRBJ2-6; D not resolved. Germline CDR1 ENHRY, CDR2 SYGVKD. This CDR3 region has 15 residues. The V gene lost 4 bases and the J gene lost 4 bases, with 11 bases spanning the gap. CDR3 nucleotide sequence: TGTGCCATCAGTGGTACTACGTCCGGGGCCAACGTCCTGACTTTC. Amino acids: CAISGTTSGANVLTF.

V usage is TRBV19 and J usage is TRBJ1-3; D possibly corresponds to TRBD1 (5 bases). This CDR3 has 16 amino acids. Trimming stripped 6 bases from V and 4 bases from J, with 19 bases between. Per germline, CDR1 LNHDA and CDR2 SQIVND (reference sequence). The CDR3 DNA reads TGTGCCAGTAGCCCTTTGGGGGTAGGCTCCGGAAACACCATATATTTT. Translated, it gives CASSPLGVGSGNTIYF.

V is TRBV18 and J is TRBJ1-2; D ambiguous. CDR3 length equals 13 residues. V was cut by 2 bases and J by 8 bases, with 12 bases left in between. Germline CDR1 is KGHSH and CDR2 is LQKENI. CDR3 coding DNA: TGTGCCAGCTCACCAGACGTGGAGGACGGCTACACCTTC. Translated, it gives CASSPDVEDGYTF.

This chain joins TRBV19 and TRBJ1-2; 7 bases fit TRBD1. Germline V gene lookup returns CDR1 LNHDA and CDR2 SQIVND (reference sequence). The CDR3 spans 13 residues. V shed 3 bases, J shed 8 bases, and the junction held 6 bases outside the gene matches. CDR3 residues: CASSMRQGGGYTF. The CDR3 DNA reads TGTGCCAGTAGTATGAGACAGGGAGGCGGCTACACCTTC.

The chain combines TRBV7-9 with TRBJ2-5; D remains unclear. Trimming removed 3 bases from V and 5 bases from J, with 7 bases in between. The length of the CDR3 is 12 residues. CDR1 and CDR2 from the germline V gene are SEHNR and FQNEAQ (reference sequence). CDR3 residues: CASSFLSETQYF. CDR3 DNA sequence: TGTGCCAGCAGCTTCCTTTCGGAGACCCAGTACTTC.

The chain carries TRBV4-2 and TRBJ2-3; D call uncertain. The CDR3 is made up of 12 amino acids. The germline V gene has CDR1 LGHNA and CDR2 YNFKEQ. V was cut by 0 bases and J by 3 bases, with 1 base left in between. CDR3 sequence reads: CASSQETDTQYF. The CDR3 DNA reads as TGTGCCAGCAGCCAAGAAACAGATACGCAGTATTTT.

The CDR3 spells CASSLLRTGSYNEQFF. For the CDR3, the DNA is TGTGCCAGCAGCTTACTACGGACAGGGTCCTACAATGAGCAGTTCTTC. This chain connects TRBV7-8 to TRBJ2-1; 8 bases fit TRBD1. The V segment lost 2 bases and the J segment 1 base; nucleotides outside the gene matches: 4. CDR3 length equals 16 residues. Germline V lookup: CDR1 SGHVS, CDR2 FQNEAQ.

The chain employs TRBV2 and TRBJ1-5; 7 positions match TRBD1. The germline V gene encodes CDR1 SNHLY and CDR2 FYNNEI. The CDR3 contains 16 residues. Trimming took 6 bases from V and 2 from J; bases not matched to a gene: 10. Here the CDR3 reads CASRAHRGVGNQPQHF. The DNA for the CDR3 is TGTGCCAGCAGGGCCCACAGGGGCGTTGGCAATCAGCCCCAGCATTTT.

The rearrangement uses TRBV5-5 and TRBJ2-7; D remains ambiguous. Per germline, CDR1 SGHKS and CDR2 YYEKEE (reference sequence). The CDR3 sequence is 16 residues long. V was shortened by 0 bases and J by 2 bases, with 15 bases between the two germline ends. The CDR3 sequence is CASSLALHSLPYEQYF. The CDR3 DNA is TGTGCCAGCAGCTTGGCGCTTCACAGCCTTCCCTACGAGCAGTACTTC.

This chain links TRBV7-2 with TRBJ2-3; D call uncertain. V was shortened by 5 bases and J by 8 bases, with 17 bases between the two germline ends. The germline V gene encodes CDR1 SGHTA and CDR2 FQGNSA. CDR3 length: 14 residues. The CDR3 loop is CASSTRLSSSTQYF. The CDR3 coding sequence is TGTGCCAGCAGCACCCGGCTTTCAAGCTCTACGCAGTATTTT. Full variable domain (outside the CDR3, taken from reference TRBV7-2 and TRBJ2-3): GAGVSQSPSNKVTEKGKDVELRCDPISGHTALYWYRQSLGQGLEFLIYFQGNSAPDKSGLPSDRFSAERTGGSVSTLTIQRTQQEDSAVYLCASSTRLSSSTQYFGPGTRLTVL.

This chain joins TRBV7-9 and TRBJ1-2, with D perhaps matching TRBD1 (5 bases). Germline assignment: CDR1 SEHNR and CDR2 FQNEAQ (reference sequence). The length of the CDR3 is 13 residues. The V end lost 8 bases, the J end lost 2 bases, and 12 bases lay between the germline ends. CDR3 coding DNA: TGTGCCAGCCCTAAGACAGAGAACTATGGCTACACCTTC. This translates into CASPKTENYGYTF.

This chain connects TRBV2 to TRBJ2-3, with 8 bases fitting TRBD2. This CDR3 region has 13 residues. Losses at the gene ends were 7 bases for V and 1 base for J; bases not matched to a gene: 1. Germline V gives CDR1 SNHLY, CDR2 FYNNEI. The CDR3 loop is CASILAGTDTQYF. The DNA for the CDR3 is TGTGCCAGCATACTAGCGGGCACAGATACGCAGTATTTT.

The chain links TRBV3-1 (or the pseudogene TRBV3-2) to TRBJ2-3, with D perhaps matching TRBD1 or TRBD2 (6 bases each). The CDR3 sequence is 15 residues long. V dropped 2 bases and J dropped 1 base, with 10 bases sitting between them. In germline, CDR1 is LGHDT, CDR2 YNNKEL (reference sequence). In nucleotides, the CDR3 is TGTGCCAGCAGCCAAAGGGGGGTTCGCACAGATACGCAGTATTTT. It specifies CASSQRGVRTDTQYF.

This clone appeared a single time. This chain links TRBV25-1 with TRBJ2-1; D perhaps matches TRBD2 (6 bases). The CDR3 is 16 amino acids. Germline CDR1 MGHDK, CDR2 SYGVNS. V was shortened by 2 bases and J by 0 bases, with 11 bases between the two germline ends. Written as DNA, the CDR3 is TGTGCCAGCAGTGAAGTGGGGGGTCGCTCCTACAATGAGCAGTTCTTC. Residues: CASSEVGGRSYNEQFF.

A few counts support this clone. The chain carries TRBV6-6 and TRBJ1-2, with 7 bases matching TRBD1. V lost 6 bases and J lost 4; bases outside the gene matches: 5. The germline gives CDR1 MNHNY, CDR2 SVGAGI (reference sequence). The CDR3 consists of 13 residues. CDR3 residues: CASRRQGVYGYTF. In DNA, the CDR3 is TGTGCCAGCAGACGACAGGGTGTCTATGGCTACACCTTC.

V and J are TRBV20-1 and TRBJ2-3, with D hard to call. Germline CDR1 and CDR2: DFQATT and SNEGSKA (reference sequence). CDR3 size: 11 residues. V shed 5 bases and J shed 4 bases, with 7 bases lying between them. CDR3 loop: CSAFRADTQYF. The DNA of the CDR3 is TGCAGTGCTTTTAGAGCAGATACGCAGTATTTT.

The chain joins TRBV6-5 to TRBJ2-1; 7 bases are shared with TRBD1. Looked up from germline, CDR1 is MNHEY and CDR2 is SVGAGI. CDR3 length: 14 residues. The J segment lost 9 bases and the V segment lost 2 bases, leaving 7 bases of the junction unmatched. CDR3 sequence (DNA): TGTGCCAGCAGTTACACCGACAGGGAGAGTGAGCAGTTCTTC. Its protein is CASSYTDRESEQFF.

J is TRBJ2-5 and V is TRBV2; D unresolved. This CDR3 region has 14 residues. V was clipped by 0 bases and J by 2 bases, with 7 bases between them. The V gene's germline CDR1 is SNHLY and CDR2 FYNNEI. The CDR3 DNA follows: TGTGCCAGCAGTGAAGCGACGAGGCAAGAGACCCAGTACTTC. As protein: CASSEATRQETQYF.

This sequence joins TRBV12-3 or TRBV12-4 and TRBJ1-5; D is undetermined. Trimming cost V 5 bases and J 0 bases, with 5 bases left between them. The CDR3 totals 13 residues. The CDR3 region has the DNA TGTGCCAGCAGTGCCTATAGCAATCAGCCCCAGCATTTT. This gives the protein CASSAYSNQPQHF.